Reported below is one T cell receptor beta chain. Its antigen is still unknown. Expressed TCRB transcripts were sequenced because the entire RNA isolate underwent reverse transcription. Using immunoSEQ multiplex PCR, the repertoire was profiled, and TCRdb retains in-frame clones only, with some absent. The repertoire holds more than 250,000 clones, approximately 16% seen once, with roughly 0.015% in the top ten. This sample is part of a study of beta chain features in type 1 diabetes. Study-wide background: Sorted cells examined across all samples numbered roughly 99,000,000. Overall study results and limits: In all four CD4+ subsets, TCRB CDR3 length was significantly, moderately reduced in type 1 diabetes. PCR might show a preference for shorter templates, equally across patients and controls. Researchers could not determine here whether HLA type influences TCRB rearrangement.

Isolation of CD4+ naive, central memory, regulatory and stem cell-like memory cells was achieved by sorting via CD45RO/CCR7/CD25/CD127/CD95/CD27. The receptor comes from a young man with type 1 diabetes. Source material: naive CD4+ T cells from blood.

Written as DNA, the CDR3 is TGTGCCAGCTCACTCCCCGGGACAGGGGCCTACGAGCAGTACTTC. Protein: CASSLPGTGAYEQYF. The chain joins TRBV18 to TRBJ2-7; 10 positions match TRBD1. Germline V lookup: CDR1 KGHSH, CDR2 LQKENI. Trimming at V came to 4 bases and at J to 2 bases, leaving 5 bases not matched to a gene. The CDR3 covers 15 residues.